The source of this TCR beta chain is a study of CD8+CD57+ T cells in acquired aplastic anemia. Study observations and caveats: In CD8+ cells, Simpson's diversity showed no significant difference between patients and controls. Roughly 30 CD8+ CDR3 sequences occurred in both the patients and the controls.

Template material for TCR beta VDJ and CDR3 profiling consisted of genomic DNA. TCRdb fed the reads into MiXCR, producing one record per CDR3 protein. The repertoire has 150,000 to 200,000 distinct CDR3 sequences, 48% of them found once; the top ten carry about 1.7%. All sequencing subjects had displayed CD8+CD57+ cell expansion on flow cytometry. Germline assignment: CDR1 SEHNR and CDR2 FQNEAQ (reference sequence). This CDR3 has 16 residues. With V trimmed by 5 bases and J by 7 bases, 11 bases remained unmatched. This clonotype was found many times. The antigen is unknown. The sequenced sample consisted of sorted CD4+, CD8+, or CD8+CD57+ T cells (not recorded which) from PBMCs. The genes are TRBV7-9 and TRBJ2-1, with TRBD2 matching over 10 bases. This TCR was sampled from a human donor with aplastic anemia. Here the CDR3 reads CASSRGRGLALNEQFF. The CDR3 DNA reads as TGTGCCAGCAGCCGAGGCCGGGGACTAGCGCTAAATGAGCAGTTCTTC.